A selection of T cell receptor beta chains follows, all from one sample in a study of blood T cell repertoires in COVID-19. TCRdb keeps only in-frame clones here, not all; method: immunoSEQ multiplex PCR. The sample shows about 230,000 clones, 85% to 90% of them seen only once. The sample was PBMCs or T cells enriched from blood (not recorded which). Every receptor here comes from a man aged 18 to 35 who had recovered from COVID-19. The CDR3 runs from the conserved cysteine through the conserved F or W. A D gene is named only where the DNA matches it firmly. The size of a clone is reported for some rows only, either as once, few or many, or as a class for expanded clones.

d_gene: .
v_gene: TRBV28
j_gene: TRBJ1-2
abundance: .
CDR3aa: CASSPAGTVGGYTF
CDR3nt: TGTGCCAGCAGTCCAGCCGGGACTGTAGGTGGCTACACCTTC

d_gene: TRBD2
v_gene: TRBV5-4
j_gene: TRBJ2-5
abundance: once
CDR3aa: CASSLSSGGGIETQYF
CDR3nt: TGTGCCAGCAGCTTGTCGAGCGGGGGGGGTATAGAGACCCAGTACTTC

d_gene: TRBD1
v_gene: TRBV28
j_gene: TRBJ1-2
abundance: .
CDR3aa: CASSPYDRGRDPYGYTF
CDR3nt: TGTGCCAGCAGTCCCTACGACAGGGGGCGCGATCCCTATGGCTACACCTTC

d_gene: TRBD1
v_gene: TRBV28
j_gene: TRBJ1-2
abundance: .
CDR3aa: CASSSGGANPYGYTF
CDR3nt: TGTGCCAGCAGTTCAGGGGGCGCGAATCCCTATGGCTACACCTTC

d_gene: .
v_gene: TRBV30
j_gene: TRBJ2-3
abundance: .
CDR3aa: CAWEWTNSGDTQYF
CDR3nt: TGTGCCTGGGAATGGACTAATAGTGGGGATACGCAGTATTTT

d_gene: .
v_gene: TRBV6-5
j_gene: TRBJ1-3
abundance: once
CDR3aa: CASRDSNSGNTIYF
CDR3nt: TGTGCCAGCAGGGACAGCAACTCTGGAAACACCATATATTTT

d_gene: .
v_gene: TRBV10-3
j_gene: TRBJ2-2
abundance: .
CDR3aa: CAISHQGNTGELFF
CDR3nt: TGTGCCATCAGCCACCAGGGGAACACCGGGGAGCTGTTTTTT

d_gene: TRBD2
v_gene: TRBV5-1
j_gene: TRBJ2-1
abundance: .
CDR3aa: CASSPRLAGIYNEQFF
CDR3nt: TGCGCCAGCAGCCCTCGACTAGCGGGCATCTACAATGAGCAGTTCTTC

d_gene: TRBD1
v_gene: TRBV12-3/TRBV12-4
j_gene: TRBJ2-1
abundance: once
CDR3aa: CASSFWQGDEQFF
CDR3nt: TGTGCCAGCAGTTTTTGGCAGGGGGATGAGCAGTTCTTC

d_gene: TRBD2
v_gene: TRBV3-1/TRBV3-2
j_gene: TRBJ2-1
abundance: .
CDR3aa: CASSPRLAGGSEQFF
CDR3nt: TGTGCCAGCAGCCCGCGACTAGCGGGAGGTAGTGAGCAGTTCTTC

d_gene: .
v_gene: TRBV6-5
j_gene: TRBJ1-5
abundance: .
CDR3aa: CASSYPLQDSNQPQHF
CDR3nt: TGTGCCAGCAGTTACCCATTACAAGATAGCAATCAGCCCCAGCATTTT

d_gene: .
v_gene: TRBV3-1/TRBV3-2
j_gene: TRBJ2-7
abundance: .
CDR3aa: CASSQDLTRTYEQYF
CDR3nt: TGTGCCAGCAGCCAAGATTTGACTAGAACCTACGAGCAGTACTTC

d_gene: .
v_gene: TRBV3-1/TRBV3-2
j_gene: TRBJ2-7
abundance: .
CDR3aa: CASSQAAVTYEQYF
CDR3nt: TGTGCCAGCAGCCAAGCAGCGGTTACCTACGAGCAGTACTTC

d_gene: .
v_gene: TRBV5-6
j_gene: TRBJ2-5
abundance: .
CDR3aa: CASSRGASQETQYF
CDR3nt: TGTGCCAGCAGCCGGGGGGCCAGTCAAGAGACCCAGTACTTC

d_gene: .
v_gene: TRBV28
j_gene: TRBJ2-3
abundance: few
CDR3aa: CASSSPRGQDTDTQYF
CDR3nt: TGTGCCAGCAGTTCCCCCCGTGGGCAGGACACAGATACGCAGTATTTT

d_gene: .
v_gene: TRBV27
j_gene: TRBJ2-2
abundance: few
CDR3aa: CAARGTGELFF
CDR3nt: TGTGCCGCCAGGGGAACCGGGGAGCTGTTTTTT

d_gene: .
v_gene: TRBV4-1
j_gene: TRBJ2-4
abundance: .
CDR3aa: CASSRGPGPFGAKNIQYF
CDR3nt: TGCGCCAGCAGCCGGGGGCCCGGACCCTTTGGAGCCAAAAACATTCAGTACTTC

d_gene: TRBD2
v_gene: TRBV5-8
j_gene: TRBJ2-7
abundance: .
CDR3aa: CASTSGGSYEQYF
CDR3nt: TGTGCCAGCACAAGCGGGGGATCCTACGAGCAGTACTTC

d_gene: .
v_gene: TRBV6-2/TRBV6-3
j_gene: TRBJ1-5
abundance: .
CDR3aa: CASSAHGSSNQPQHF
CDR3nt: TGTGCCAGCAGTGCCCACGGGTCTAGCAATCAGCCCCAGCATTTT

d_gene: .
v_gene: TRBV28
j_gene: TRBJ1-2
abundance: .
CDR3aa: CASSLQGIYGYTF
CDR3nt: TGTGCCAGCAGTTTACAGGGGATCTATGGCTACACCTTC

d_gene: .
v_gene: TRBV5-1
j_gene: TRBJ1-1
abundance: .
CDR3aa: CASSLDRGAHTEAFF
CDR3nt: TGCGCCAGCAGCTTGGATCGGGGGGCACACACTGAAGCTTTCTTT

d_gene: .
v_gene: TRBV7-2
j_gene: TRBJ2-4
abundance: .
CDR3aa: CASSLLILAKNIQYF
CDR3nt: TGTGCCAGCAGCTTACTGATACTAGCCAAAAACATTCAGTACTTC

d_gene: .
v_gene: TRBV6-5
j_gene: TRBJ1-2
abundance: once
CDR3aa: CASSTSGHGGYTF
CDR3nt: TGTGCCAGCAGTACGTCAGGGCATGGTGGCTACACCTTC

d_gene: .
v_gene: TRBV6-5
j_gene: TRBJ2-5
abundance: .
CDR3aa: CASRKGRDVAETQYF
CDR3nt: TGTGCCAGCAGGAAGGGGCGGGACGTTGCAGAGACCCAGTACTTC